The 31 T cell receptor beta chains below all came from one sample that was sequenced in a study of blood T cell repertoires in COVID-19. Data came from immunoSEQ multiplex PCR; TCRdb stores just in-frame clones and leaves some out. The sample includes approximately 240,000 clones, 87% seen only once; the top ten take roughly 12%. Sequenced sample: peripheral blood. The receptor set was obtained from a woman younger than 35 who had recovered from COVID-19.

The rearrangement links TRBV6-5 to TRBJ1-4; no firm D call. Trimming removed 7 bases from V and 8 bases from J, with 20 bases in between. The CDR3 loop spans 15 amino acids. Germline CDR1 is MNHEY and CDR2 is SVGAGI. This CDR3 reads CASTRRGGYGEKLFF. The CDR3, as DNA: TGTGCCAGCACCAGACGGGGAGGGTATGGGGAAAAACTGTTTTTT.

V gene TRBV29-1 combines with J gene TRBJ1-2; no firm D call. V was pared by 5 bases and J by 5 bases, with 12 bases between. CDR1 and CDR2 (germline): SQVTM, ANQGSEA. The CDR3 loop spans 12 amino acids. The CDR3: CSVSGFGYGYTF. As DNA, the CDR3 is TGCAGCGTTTCAGGCTTTGGGTATGGCTACACCTTC.

The chain couples TRBV18 to TRBJ1-2; TRBD1 might be the D (6 bases). The length of the CDR3 is 14 residues. In germline, CDR1 is KGHSH, CDR2 LQKENI. V shed 2 bases and J shed 4 bases, with 11 bases lying between them. CDR3 in DNA: TGTGCCAGCTCACCAGAAACAGGGCCCTATGGCTACACCTTC. Amino acids: CASSPETGPYGYTF. The variable domain in full, completed from reference TRBV18 and TRBJ1-2, reads NAGVMQNPRHLVRRRGQEARLRCSPMKGHSHVYWYRQLPEEGLKFMVYLQKENIIDESGMPKERFSAEFPKEGPSILRIQQVVRGDSAAYFCASSPETGPYGYTFGSGTRLTVV.

V and J are TRBV19 and TRBJ1-1, with 7 bases that match TRBD1. Per germline, CDR1 LNHDA and CDR2 SQIVND (reference sequence). V shed 9 bases, J shed 5 bases, and the junction held 9 bases outside the gene matches. CDR3 length: 13 residues. The CDR3 coding sequence is TGTGCCAGGACTACAGGGGTTCGGACTGAAGCTTTCTTT. This translates into CARTTGVRTEAFF.

The sample holds many counts of this clone. V gene TRBV15 combines with J gene TRBJ2-6; no reliable D call. The CDR3 consists of 15 residues. V was pared by 1 base and J by 0 bases, with 4 bases between. Germline V gene lookup returns CDR1 LNHNV and CDR2 YYDKDF (reference sequence). CDR3 bases: TGTGCCACCAGCAGAGCAAACTCTGGGGCCAACGTCCTGACTTTC. Translation: CATSRANSGANVLTF.

V is TRBV6-6 and J is TRBJ2-1; D perhaps matches TRBD1 (6 bases). The CDR3 is 13 amino acids. Germline assignment: CDR1 MNHNY and CDR2 SVGAGI (reference sequence). V lost 7 bases to trimming and J lost 10 bases, with 17 bases between them. CDR3 DNA sequence: TGTGCCAGCACCTCACAGGGCCTGGGGGAGCAGTTCTTC. This sequence encodes CASTSQGLGEQFF.

V is TRBV18 and J is TRBJ1-1, with TRBD1 identical over 10 bases. The CDR3 has 16 residues. Trimming took 0 bases from V and 6 from J; bases not matched to a gene: 7. Germline CDR1 KGHSH, CDR2 LQKENI. Here the CDR3 reads CASSPPAGQGDAEAFF. CDR3 DNA sequence: TGTGCCAGCTCACCACCGGCCGGACAGGGGGACGCTGAAGCTTTCTTT. Combining the CDR3 with reference TRBV18 and TRBJ1-1 gives the whole variable domain NAGVMQNPRHLVRRRGQEARLRCSPMKGHSHVYWYRQLPEEGLKFMVYLQKENIIDESGMPKERFSAEFPKEGPSILRIQQVVRGDSAAYFCASSPPAGQGDAEAFFGQGTRLTVV.

The V gene is TRBV27, the J gene TRBJ2-1, with 10 nucleotides matching TRBD2. The CDR3 runs 16 residues. J lost 5 bases, V lost 7 bases, and 11 bases had no gene match. Per germline, CDR1 MNHEY and CDR2 SMNVEV (reference sequence). The CDR3 DNA sequence: TGTGCCAGCACTCCCATCGGACTAGCGGCCAACAATGAGCAGTTCTTC. It is translated as CASTPIGLAANNEQFF.

This chain uses TRBV6-5 with TRBJ1-1; no firm D call. The CDR3 extends over 13 amino acids. Trimming cost V 0 bases and J 7 bases, with 9 bases left between them. Looked up from germline, CDR1 is MNHEY and CDR2 is SVGAGI. CDR3 DNA sequence: TGTGCCAGCAGTTACTCTCAACAGAATGAAGCTTTCTTT. This encodes CASSYSQQNEAFF.

The chain links TRBV20-1 to TRBJ2-1; TRBD1 agrees at 8 bases. The CDR3 covers 11 residues. After removal of 5 bases from V and 15 bases from J, the junction contained 9 bases not matched to a gene. The V gene's germline CDR1 is DFQATT and CDR2 SNEGSKA (reference sequence). CDR3 bases: TGCAGTGCTTCCAGGACAGGGCGGCTGTTCTTC. It is translated as CSASRTGRLFF.

The chain employs TRBV3-1 (or the pseudogene TRBV3-2) and TRBJ2-5; 8 bases align to TRBD2. CDR1 and CDR2 (germline): LGHDT, YNNKEL (reference sequence). The CDR3 is made up of 14 amino acids. J lost 5 bases, V lost 6 bases, and 8 bases had no gene match. The CDR3 spells CASRRAGDRETQYF. In nucleotides, the CDR3 is TGTGCCAGCAGGCGAGCGGGAGACCGGGAGACCCAGTACTTC.

The J gene is TRBJ2-2, the V gene TRBV7-2; 7 nucleotides align to TRBD2. CDR3 length equals 16 residues. The V gene end was trimmed by 5 bases and the J gene end by 2 bases; junction bases not matched to a gene: 8. Per the germline V gene, CDR1 is SGHTA and CDR2 is FQGNSA. The CDR3 DNA reads TGTGCCAGCAGCCGGGAGCTAGCGGTTAACACCGGGGAGCTGTTTTTT. Translation: CASSRELAVNTGELFF.

The V gene is TRBV9, the J gene TRBJ2-1; the match to TRBD2 covers 7 bases. Looked up from germline, CDR1 is SGDLS and CDR2 is YYNGEE. The CDR3 is made up of 15 amino acids. J lost 2 bases, V lost 2 bases, and 4 bases had no gene match. DNA of the CDR3: TGTGCCAGCAGCGTCGGCGGGACTACCTACAATGAGCAGTTCTTC. Amino acid sequence: CASSVGGTTYNEQFF.

This CDR3 is CASSLDLAGTENTEAFF. For the CDR3, the DNA is TGTGCCAGCAGCTTAGACTTAGCCGGGACTGAAAACACTGAAGCTTTCTTT. The J gene is TRBJ1-1, the V gene TRBV13, with a weak D call TRBD1 (5 bases). Germline-derived CDR1 and CDR2 are PRHDT and FYEKMQ (reference sequence). Trimming removed 1 base at V and 2 bases at J, with 17 bases between. The CDR3 spans 17 residues.

Here the CDR3 DNA reads TGCAGCGTTGAAGTCGGGGGGCTAGGCAAAAACATTCAGTACTTC. The encoded protein is CSVEVGGLGKNIQYF. This chain uses TRBV29-1 with TRBJ2-4; tentatively, D is TRBD2 (7 bases). V lost 1 base to trimming and J lost 3 bases, with 13 bases between them. Per the germline V gene, CDR1 is SQVTM and CDR2 is ANQGSEA. The CDR3 spans 15 residues. The entire variable domain, with the rest obtained from reference TRBV29-1 and TRBJ2-4, is as follows: SAVISQKPSRDICQRGTSLTIQCQVDSQVTMMFWYRQQPGQSLTLIATANQGSEATYESGFVIDKFPISRPNLTFSTLTVSNMSPEDSSIYLCSVEVGGLGKNIQYFGAGTRLSVL.

This chain connects TRBV9 to TRBJ2-7, with D possibly matching TRBD1 (5 bases). CDR1 is SGDLS and CDR2 is YYNGEE in the germline V gene. V lost 4 bases and J 6 bases, leaving 20 bases between the germline ends. This CDR3 is 15 amino acids long. The CDR3 loop is CASSYKADQGIEQYF. The CDR3 nucleotides are TGTGCCAGCAGCTACAAGGCTGACCAGGGAATCGAGCAGTACTTC.

The chain joins TRBV25-1 to TRBJ2-2; 7 nucleotides line up with TRBD2. CDR3 size: 17 residues. Germline values: CDR1 MGHDK, CDR2 SYGVNS. The junction had 7 bases not matched to a gene; V was cut back by 3 bases and J by 0 bases. CDR3 DNA: TGTGCCAGCAGTGACCGCACCCTAGCGGCGAACACCGGGGAGCTGTTTTTT. It encodes CASSDRTLAANTGELFF.

The gene calls are TRBV10-3 and TRBJ1-2, with 7 bases fitting TRBD1. CDR3 size: 14 residues. Germline V lookup: CDR1 ENHRY, CDR2 SYGVKD. Germline trimming cut 8 bases from V and 8 bases from J; bases unmatched to any gene: 14. DNA for the CDR3: TGTGCCATCCATGGTACAGGGGCCCCATGGGGCTACACCTTC. As protein: CAIHGTGAPWGYTF.

The V gene is TRBV6-2 or TRBV6-3, the J gene TRBJ2-5; no reliable D call. This CDR3 has 16 residues. In germline, CDR1 is MNHEY, CDR2 SVGEGT. Deletions cut 2 bases from V and 5 bases from J, with 18 bases between. The CDR3, as DNA: TGTGCCAGCAGTTACGGTCTCACGGAGCGAAGGGAGACCCAGTACTTC. Its protein product is CASSYGLTERRETQYF.

V and J are TRBV5-1 and TRBJ2-2; 8 nucleotides match TRBD1. CDR3 length equals 15 residues. Unmatched junction bases numbered 3, after V lost 4 bases and J lost 1 base. The germline V gene encodes CDR1 SGHRS and CDR2 YFSETQ. CDR3 bases: TGCGCCAGCAGCCTGACAGGGGTGAACACCGGGGAGCTGTTTTTT. This gives the protein CASSLTGVNTGELFF. Supplemented by reference TRBV5-1 and TRBJ2-2, the full variable domain reads KAGVTQTPRYLIKTRGQQVTLSCSPISGHRSVSWYQQTPGQGLQFLFEYFSETQRNKGNFPGRFSGRQFSNSRSEMNVSTLELGDSALYLCASSLTGVNTGELFFGEGSRLTVL.

The chain links TRBV6-2 or TRBV6-3 to TRBJ2-2, with 10 nucleotides matching TRBD1. CDR1 is MNHEY and CDR2 is SVGEGT in the germline V gene. V dropped 6 bases and J dropped 4; count of bases not matched to a gene: 8. The CDR3 contains 16 residues. This CDR3 is CASSLRTGGITGELFF. CDR3 DNA sequence: TGTGCCAGCAGCCTTAGGACAGGGGGGATCACCGGGGAGCTGTTTTTT.

The chain is built from TRBV30 and TRBJ1-2; D is undetermined. Germline V gene sequence: CDR1 GTSNPN, CDR2 SVGIG (reference sequence). The V gene lost 0 bases and the J gene lost 6 bases, with 14 bases spanning the gap. The CDR3 length is 14 residues. The DNA for the CDR3 is TGTGCCTGGAGTGTCCCCCCTCGGGTTAATGGCTACACCTTC. Translating gives CAWSVPPRVNGYTF. Looking up the rest from reference TRBV30 and TRBJ1-2 gives the full variable domain: SQTIHQWPATLVQPVGSPLSLECTVEGTSNPNLYWYRQAAGRGLQLLFYSVGIGQISSEVPQNLSASRPQDRQFILSSKKLLLSDSGFYLCAWSVPPRVNGYTFGSGTRLTVV.

J is TRBJ2-5 and V is TRBV6-5; 9 bases line up with TRBD2. The CDR3 loop spans 14 amino acids. After removal of 5 bases from V and 4 bases from J, the junction contained 5 bases not matched to a gene. The germline V gene has CDR1 MNHEY and CDR2 SVGAGI. In DNA, the CDR3 is TGTGCCAGCAGTCTGACTAGCGGCTCAGAGACCCAGTACTTC. It codes for CASSLTSGSETQYF.

This chain joins TRBV30 and TRBJ2-2, with D tentatively TRBD2 (6 bases). Deletions cut 0 bases from V and 0 bases from J, with 17 bases between. The CDR3 spans 18 residues. Looked up from germline, CDR1 is GTSNPN and CDR2 is SVGIG (reference sequence). The CDR3 nucleotides read TGTGCCTGGAGTGTACTTTTTAGCGGCAGAGCGAACACCGGGGAGCTGTTTTTT. Its translation: CAWSVLFSGRANTGELFF.

This clone appeared a single time. V and J are TRBV12-2 and TRBJ2-1; the D call in the table, TRBD2, was not verified against the DNA. TRBV12-2 is labeled a pseudogene. CDR3 size: 17 residues. In DNA form, the CDR3 reads TGTGCAAGTCGCTTAGTTCTGCGGGATCGCCCCTACAATGAGCAGTTCTTC. Its protein is CASRLVLRDRPYNEQFF.

The genes are TRBV9 and TRBJ1-2; D call uncertain. Germline assignment: CDR1 SGDLS and CDR2 YYNGEE. This CDR3 spans 16 amino acids. The V end was cut by 2 bases, the J end by 3 bases, with 17 bases between. The CDR3: CASSVHLEDGDYGYTF. The CDR3, as DNA: TGTGCCAGCAGCGTCCATCTTGAGGACGGGGACTATGGCTACACCTTC.

V is TRBV5-1 and J is TRBJ1-6; possibly TRBD1 for D (6 bases). Germline CDR1 reads SGHRS; CDR2 reads YFSETQ. Trimming took 8 bases from V and 0 from J, leaving 21 bases between them. The CDR3 contains 18 residues. The CDR3 sequence: CARRIPGHRSSYNSPLHF. The CDR3, as DNA: TGCGCCAGACGTATTCCGGGACACCGGAGCTCCTATAATTCACCCCTCCACTTT.

V usage is TRBV7-9 and J usage is TRBJ2-7; 7 positions agree with TRBD2. V lost 8 bases and J lost 0; bases outside the gene matches: 4. CDR3 length: 13 residues. The germline CDR1 and CDR2 sequences are SEHNR and FQNEAQ (reference sequence). The CDR3 loop is CASVGGNSYEQYF. CDR3 bases: TGTGCCAGCGTGGGGGGGAACTCCTACGAGCAGTACTTC.

V is TRBV5-4 and J is TRBJ1-2; 7 nucleotides align to TRBD1. The CDR3 is 13 residues long. After removal of 4 bases from V and 4 bases from J, the junction contained 4 bases not matched to a gene. The germline V gene has CDR1 SGHNT and CDR2 YYREEE (reference sequence). CDR3 nucleotides: TGTGCCAGCAGCCGGGACAGCATCTATGGCTACACCTTC. As protein: CASSRDSIYGYTF.

This clone has just one count. The chain has TRBV5-6 and TRBJ2-1, with unresolved D. The germline V and J ends were trimmed by 1 base and 12 bases, with 14 bases remaining between them. Germline loops: CDR1 SGHDT, CDR2 YYEEEE. This CDR3 region has 13 residues. DNA for the CDR3: TGTGCCAGCAGCTTGTCCTACGACATCGGGCAGTTCTTC. Translated: CASSLSYDIGQFF.

V is TRBV2 and J is TRBJ2-3; no reliable D call. In germline, CDR1 is SNHLY, CDR2 FYNNEI. Trimming pared 8 bases from V and 2 bases from J, leaving 5 bases between. CDR3 length: 11 amino acids. For the CDR3, the DNA is TGTGCCAGCTGGCCCACAGATACGCAGTATTTT. Translation gives CASWPTDTQYF.